Detailed here is one TCR beta chain. The antigen is undetermined. V lost 4 bases, J lost 8 bases, and 20 bases lay in between. The CDR3 has 15 residues. Germline V lookup: CDR1 GTSNPN, CDR2 SVGIG (reference sequence). This record comes from a study of memory CD4+ T cells and cytomegalovirus serostatus. Study summary: Healthy Belgian adult donors included about nine CMV-positive and some 23 CMV-negative people.

Clones were sequenced by immunoSEQ multiplex PCR, and TCRdb holds only the in-frame ones, with some missing. The sample has about 40,000 clones; around 78% are singletons. Broader study findings: Median bootstrapped AUC for CMV status was about 0.95 originally, approximately 0.91 US-trained. CD4+ memory repertoires contained about two fifths of the roughly 160 reported CMV TCRbeta sequences.

The sort gate was single viable CD3+CD4+CD8-CD45RO+ cells for memory CD4+ T cells. The J gene is TRBJ1-4, the V gene TRBV30; D is unclear. The TCR sequence derives from an adult in good health and CMV-seronegative. Sequencing was carried out using memory CD4+ T cells from blood. CDR3 residues: CAWTTGNRGWEKLFF. As DNA, the CDR3 is TGTGCCTGGACCACCGGAAACCGGGGATGGGAAAAACTGTTTTTT.